This T cell receptor beta chain was observed in a study of T cell responses to AZD1222 COVID-19 vaccine. Trimming removed 5 bases from V and 4 bases from J, with 12 bases in between. The CDR3 is 14 amino acids. Germline-derived CDR1 and CDR2 are KGHSH and LQKENI. Second-dose groups at about 4 or about 12 weeks were pooled. TCRdb's table, derived via immunoSEQ multiplex PCR, lists solely in-frame clones and lacks some. The sample has some 170,000 clones; 90% to 95% are singletons. On this clone: What it recognizes is unknown.

Study findings and constraints: Among those given AZD1222, only six were seropositive at baseline.

The TCR originated in an adult who received the AZD1222 COVID-19 vaccine. The chain employs TRBV18 and TRBJ2-1; possibly TRBD1 for D (6 bases). Sample: peripheral blood, taken 28 days after the second AZD1222 dose. CDR3 sequence: CASSRGSLYNEQFF. The CDR3 DNA follows: TGTGCCAGCTCAAGGGGGAGTCTTTACAATGAGCAGTTCTTC. The full variable domain, with the rest looked up from reference TRBV18 and TRBJ2-1, is NAGVMQNPRHLVRRRGQEARLRCSPMKGHSHVYWYRQLPEEGLKFMVYLQKENIIDESGMPKERFSAEFPKEGPSILRIQQVVRGDSAAYFCASSRGSLYNEQFFGPGTRLTVL.